This record concerns one T cell receptor beta chain sequence. Antigen: not known. The germline V gene encodes CDR1 SGHTA and CDR2 FQGNSA. Trimming left V 6 bases short and J 6 bases short, with 19 bases between. There are 15 residues in the CDR3. This specimen belongs to a study of T cell responses to AZD1222 COVID-19 vaccine. Turning to the study itself: Pooled together were second doses at about 4 or about 12 weeks.

Profiled with immunoSEQ multiplex PCR; TCRdb holds only in-frame clones, not every one. Here the sample spans roughly 100,000 clones, roughly 87% being singletons. General study points: Once two AZD1222 doses were given, Spike-specific TCR breadth and depth went up.

The source material was peripheral blood, sampled on day 0 of AZD1222 vaccination. This chain joins TRBV7-2 and TRBJ2-3; D perhaps matches TRBD2 (7 bases). This clonotype was sampled from an adult in good health. CDR3 in amino acids: CASSHGGGGGDTQYF. For the CDR3, the DNA is TGTGCCAGCAGTCACGGTGGCGGGGGCGGGGATACGCAGTATTTT.